This T cell receptor (beta chain) was profiled in a study of PD-1 blockade in classical Hodgkin lymphoma. Study-wide results and caveats: Later analyses included only patients treated at least 1 year post-ASCT.

The time point is: cycle 4 day 1 (C4D1), after less than seven weeks of nivolumab. Every patient was affected by relapse after autologous stem cell transplantation, while exposure to brentuximab vedotin was not uniform. Sequenced by immunoSEQ multiplex PCR; TCRdb stores in-frame clones only, minus some. The sample has 40,000 to 45,000 clones; approximately 70% are singletons. In the case of this clone: The antigen remains unidentified.

The sequence came from a human donor with classical Hodgkin lymphoma. This material consisted of peripheral blood mononuclear cells (PBMCs), taken before the fourth cycle of nivolumab.

The CDR3 nucleotides read TGCAGCGTGGGGCCTCCCCACACTGAAGCTTTCTTT. Translation gives CSVGPPHTEAFF. The chain is built from TRBV29-1 and TRBJ1-1; D might be TRBD1 (5 bases). Trimming took off 6 bases at V and 3 bases at J, with 11 bases between the two ends. Per the germline V gene, CDR1 is SQVTM and CDR2 is ANQGSEA. The CDR3 length is 12 residues.